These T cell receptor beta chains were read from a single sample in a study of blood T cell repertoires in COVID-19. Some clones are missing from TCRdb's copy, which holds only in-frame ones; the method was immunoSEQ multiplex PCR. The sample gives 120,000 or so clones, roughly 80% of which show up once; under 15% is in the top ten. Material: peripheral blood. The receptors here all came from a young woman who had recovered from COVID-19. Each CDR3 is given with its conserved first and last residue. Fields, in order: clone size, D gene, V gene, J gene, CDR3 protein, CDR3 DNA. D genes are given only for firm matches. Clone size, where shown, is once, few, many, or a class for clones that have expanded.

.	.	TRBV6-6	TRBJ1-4	CATYLPPNEKLFF	TGTGCCACCTATTTACCTCCTAATGAAAAACTGTTTTTT
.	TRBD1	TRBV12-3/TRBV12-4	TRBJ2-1	CASSWTGLNEQFF	TGTGCCAGCAGTTGGACAGGGCTCAATGAGCAGTTCTTC
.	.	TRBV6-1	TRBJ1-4	CASSDERYENEKLFF	TGTGCCAGCAGTGACGAACGCTACGAAAATGAAAAACTGTTTTTT
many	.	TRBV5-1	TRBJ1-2	CASSLGAEFYGYTF	TGCGCCAGCAGCTTGGGCGCGGAATTCTATGGCTACACCTTC
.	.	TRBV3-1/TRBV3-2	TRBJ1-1	CASSPHSSPRVNTEAFF	TGTGCCAGCAGCCCCCATTCTAGCCCCCGGGTGAACACTGAAGCTTTCTTT
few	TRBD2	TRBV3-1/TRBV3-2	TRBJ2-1	CASSLWTSGNNEQFF	TGTGCCAGCAGCCTTTGGACTAGCGGAAACAATGAGCAGTTCTTC
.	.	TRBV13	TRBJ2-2	CASEGFSTGGNTGELFF	TGTGCCAGCGAAGGGTTTTCGACAGGCGGAAACACCGGGGAGCTGTTTTTT
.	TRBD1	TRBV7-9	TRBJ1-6	CASSWGQSGSPLHF	TGTGCCAGCAGCTGGGGACAGTCGGGCTCACCCCTCCACTTT
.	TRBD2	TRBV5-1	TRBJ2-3	CASSPLLAGVTDTQYF	TGCGCCAGCAGCCCCCTACTAGCGGGTGTCACAGATACGCAGTATTTT
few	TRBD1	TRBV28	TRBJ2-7	CASSRRQGADEQYF	TGTGCCAGCAGCCGTAGACAGGGGGCGGACGAGCAGTACTTC
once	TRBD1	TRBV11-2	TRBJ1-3	CASSRPGTAKSSGNTIYF	TGTGCCAGCAGCCGACCCGGGACAGCAAAAAGCTCTGGAAACACCATATATTTT
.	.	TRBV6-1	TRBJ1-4	CASSELDSEKLFF	TGTGCCAGCAGTGAACTTGACAGCGAAAAACTGTTTTTT
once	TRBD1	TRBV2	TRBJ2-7	CASRDSRSYEQYF	TGTGCCAGCCGGGACAGTCGGTCCTACGAGCAGTACTTC
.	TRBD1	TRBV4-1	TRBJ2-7	CASSQVDGTGGSYEQYF	TGCGCCAGCAGCCAAGTCGATGGGACAGGGGGCTCCTACGAGCAGTACTTC
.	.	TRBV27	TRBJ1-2	CASSPGSNYGYTF	TGTGCCAGCAGCCCAGGGTCTAACTATGGCTACACCTTC
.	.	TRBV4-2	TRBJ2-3	CASSQVGEADTQYF	TGTGCCAGCAGCCAAGTTGGGGAGGCAGATACGCAGTATTTT
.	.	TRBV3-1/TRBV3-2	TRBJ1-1	CASSQVGRLNTEAFF	TGTGCCAGCAGCCAAGTGGGGAGATTGAACACTGAAGCTTTCTTT
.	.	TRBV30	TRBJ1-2	CAWSRGGSRRFSSYTF	TGTGCCTGGAGCCGGGGGGGCAGCCGACGATTCTCTAGCTACACCTTC
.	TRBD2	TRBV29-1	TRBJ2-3	CSVELAGVTDTQYF	TGCAGCGTCGAACTAGCGGGGGTGACAGATACGCAGTATTTT
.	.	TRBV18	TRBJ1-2	CASSPGTIGYTF	TGTGCCAGCTCGCCCGGGACAATTGGCTACACCTTC
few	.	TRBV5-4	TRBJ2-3	CASSGETSTDTQYF	TGTGCCAGCAGCGGTGAAACTAGCACAGATACGCAGTATTTT
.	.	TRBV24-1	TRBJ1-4	CATSDPGQGYEKLFF	TGTGCCACCAGTGACCCGGGGCAGGGGTATGAAAAACTGTTTTTT
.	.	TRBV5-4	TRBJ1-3	CASSLEGGTGNTIYF	TGTGCCAGCAGCTTGGAGGGAGGGACTGGAAACACCATATATTTT
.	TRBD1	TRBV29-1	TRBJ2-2	CSAHRGDTGELFF	TGCAGCGCTCACAGGGGGGATACCGGGGAGCTGTTTTTT
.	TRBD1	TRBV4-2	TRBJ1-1	CASSQGRTGIMNTEAFF	TGTGCCAGCAGCCAAGGGCGGACAGGGATCATGAACACTGAAGCTTTCTTT
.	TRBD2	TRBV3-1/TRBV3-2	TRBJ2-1	CASSQRSGGAFNEQFF	TGTGCCAGCAGCCAACGAAGCGGGGGGGCGTTCAATGAGCAGTTCTTC
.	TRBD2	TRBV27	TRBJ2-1	CASRHSGRAKGDYNEQFF	TGTGCCAGCAGACATAGCGGGAGGGCGAAAGGGGACTACAATGAGCAGTTCTTC
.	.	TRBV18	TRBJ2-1	CASSPGGPRASVDNEQFF	TGTGCCAGCTCACCTGGGGGTCCTCGGGCTAGCGTCGACAATGAGCAGTTCTTC
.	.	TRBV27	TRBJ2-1	CASSWTADSSYNEQFF	TGTGCCAGCAGTTGGACTGCAGATAGCTCCTACAATGAGCAGTTCTTC
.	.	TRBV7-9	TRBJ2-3	CASSSPRGATDTQYF	TGTGCCAGCAGCTCTCCCCGGGGGGCGACAGATACGCAGTATTTT
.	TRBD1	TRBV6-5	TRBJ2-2	CASSFDRANTGELFF	TGTGCCAGCAGTTTTGACAGGGCGAACACCGGGGAGCTGTTTTTT
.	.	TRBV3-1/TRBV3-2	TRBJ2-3	CASSQAGSDTQYF	TGTGCCAGCAGCCAAGCAGGGTCAGATACGCAGTATTTT
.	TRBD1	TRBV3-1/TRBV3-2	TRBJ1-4	CASSTHRGAFEKLFF	TGTGCCAGCAGCACCCACAGGGGGGCCTTCGAAAAACTGTTTTTT
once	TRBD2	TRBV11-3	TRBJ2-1	CASSLYSGGARNEQFF	TGTGCCAGCAGCCTTTACAGCGGGGGGGCCCGCAATGAGCAGTTCTTC
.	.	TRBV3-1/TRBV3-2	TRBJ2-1	CASSLPRAGRNEQFF	TGTGCCAGCAGCCTCCCGAGGGCGGGGCGCAATGAGCAGTTCTTC
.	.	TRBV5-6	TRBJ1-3	CASSLFSWSSGNTIYF	TGTGCCAGCAGCTTGTTTTCTTGGAGCTCTGGAAACACCATATATTTT
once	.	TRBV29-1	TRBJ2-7	CSVEGGAGQSIYEQYF	TGCAGCGTTGAAGGTGGGGCCGGACAGTCCATCTACGAGCAGTACTTC
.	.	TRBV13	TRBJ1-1	CASSLDFLTEAFF	TGTGCCAGCAGCTTAGACTTTCTCACTGAAGCTTTCTTT
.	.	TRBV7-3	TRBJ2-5	CASSLLQETQYF	TGTGCCAGCAGCCTCCTCCAAGAGACCCAGTACTTC
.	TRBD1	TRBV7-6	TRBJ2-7	CASSLGQGAHEQYF	TGTGCCAGCAGCTTAGGGCAGGGGGCTCACGAGCAGTACTTC
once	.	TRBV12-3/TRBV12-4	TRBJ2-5	CASSSRDTGKYF	TGTGCCAGCAGTTCACGGGACACAGGGAAGTACTTC
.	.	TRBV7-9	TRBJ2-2	CASSLYAANTGELFF	TGTGCCAGCAGCTTATATGCAGCGAACACCGGGGAGCTGTTTTTT
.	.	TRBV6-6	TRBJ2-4	CASSQIEVAKNIQYF	TGTGCCAGCAGTCAAATAGAAGTAGCCAAAAACATTCAGTACTTC
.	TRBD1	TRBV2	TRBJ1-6	CARTDRVSPLHF	TGTGCCAGGACTGACAGGGTATCACCCCTCCACTTT
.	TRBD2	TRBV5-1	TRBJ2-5	CASSLAGGEETQYF	TGCGCCAGCAGCTTGGCCGGGGGGGAAGAGACCCAGTACTTC
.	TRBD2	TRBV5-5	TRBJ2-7	CASSLASGSGSYEQYF	TGTGCCAGCAGCTTGGCTAGCGGGAGTGGCTCCTACGAGCAGTACTTC
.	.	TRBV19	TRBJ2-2	CASSPLLESGELFF	TGTGCCAGTAGTCCCTTACTCGAATCCGGGGAGCTGTTTTTT
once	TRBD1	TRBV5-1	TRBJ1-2	CASSKDRGGFYTF	TGCGCCAGCAGCAAGGACAGGGGAGGATTCTACACCTTC
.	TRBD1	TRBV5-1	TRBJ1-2	CASTIQGADYGYTF	TGCGCCAGCACCATACAGGGGGCTGACTATGGCTACACCTTC
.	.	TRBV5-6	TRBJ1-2	CASSLPSSYGYTF	TGTGCCAGCAGCTTGCCTTCTAGCTATGGCTACACCTTC
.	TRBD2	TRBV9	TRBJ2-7	CASSVSELAGGEQYF	TGTGCCAGCAGCGTATCGGAGCTAGCGGGGGGTGAGCAGTACTTC
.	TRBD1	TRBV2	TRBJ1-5	CASSEQKQGHNSNQPQHF	TGTGCCAGCAGTGAACAGAAACAGGGGCACAATAGCAATCAGCCCCAGCATTTT
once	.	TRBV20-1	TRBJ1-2	CSASDGTLGYTF	TGCAGTGCTAGTGACGGGACACTTGGCTACACCTTC
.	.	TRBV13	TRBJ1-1	CASSFGPQWGDTEAFF	TGTGCCAGCAGCTTTGGGCCCCAGTGGGGGGACACTGAAGCTTTCTTT
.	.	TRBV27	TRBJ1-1	CASSFGRAATEAFF	TGTGCCAGCAGTTTTGGCAGGGCCGCCACTGAAGCTTTCTTT
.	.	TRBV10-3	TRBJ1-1	CAISESKTEEAFF	TGTGCCATCAGTGAGTCGAAAACAGAAGAAGCTTTCTTT
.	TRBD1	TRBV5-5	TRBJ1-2	CASSAATGYGYTF	TGTGCCAGCAGCGCGGCGACAGGGTATGGCTACACCTTC
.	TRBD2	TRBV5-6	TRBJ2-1	CASSPGLAGRGSYNEQFF	TGTGCCAGCAGCCCAGGACTAGCGGGAAGGGGCTCCTACAATGAGCAGTTCTTC
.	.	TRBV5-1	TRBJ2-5	CASSLTPGTQETQYF	TGCGCCAGCAGCTTGACACCGGGTACCCAAGAGACCCAGTACTTC